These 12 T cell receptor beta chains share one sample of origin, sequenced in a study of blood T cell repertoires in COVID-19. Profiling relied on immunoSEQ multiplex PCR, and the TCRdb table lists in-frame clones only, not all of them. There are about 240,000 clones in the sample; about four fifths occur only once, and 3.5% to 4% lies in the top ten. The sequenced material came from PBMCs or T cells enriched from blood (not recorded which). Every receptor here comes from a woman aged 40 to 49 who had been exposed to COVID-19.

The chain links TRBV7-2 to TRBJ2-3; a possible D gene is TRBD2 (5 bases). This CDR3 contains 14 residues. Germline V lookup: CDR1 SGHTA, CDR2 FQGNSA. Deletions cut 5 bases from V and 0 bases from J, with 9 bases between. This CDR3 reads CASSQGLSTDTQYF. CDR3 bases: TGTGCCAGCAGCCAAGGACTTAGCACAGATACGCAGTATTTT.

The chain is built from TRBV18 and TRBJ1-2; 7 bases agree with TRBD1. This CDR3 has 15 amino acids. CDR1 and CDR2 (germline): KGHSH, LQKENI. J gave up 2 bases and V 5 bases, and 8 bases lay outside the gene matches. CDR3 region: CASSTSTGVNYGYTF. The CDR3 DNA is TGTGCCAGCTCAACCAGTACAGGGGTAAACTATGGCTACACCTTC. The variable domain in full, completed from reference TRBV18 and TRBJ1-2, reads NAGVMQNPRHLVRRRGQEARLRCSPMKGHSHVYWYRQLPEEGLKFMVYLQKENIIDESGMPKERFSAEFPKEGPSILRIQQVVRGDSAAYFCASSTSTGVNYGYTFGSGTRLTVV.

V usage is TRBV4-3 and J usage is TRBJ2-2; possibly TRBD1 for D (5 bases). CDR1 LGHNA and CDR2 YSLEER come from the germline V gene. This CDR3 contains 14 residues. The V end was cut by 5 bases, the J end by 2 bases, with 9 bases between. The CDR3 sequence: CASSAQGNTGELFF. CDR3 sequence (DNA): TGCGCCAGCAGCGCCCAGGGTAACACCGGGGAGCTGTTTTTT.

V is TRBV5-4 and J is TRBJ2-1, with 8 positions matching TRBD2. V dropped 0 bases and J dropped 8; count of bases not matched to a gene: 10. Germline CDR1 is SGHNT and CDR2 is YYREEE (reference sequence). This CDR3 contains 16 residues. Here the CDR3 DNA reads TGTGCCAGCAGCTTGGGGACTAGCAAAATTCCACATGAGCAGTTCTTC. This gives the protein CASSLGTSKIPHEQFF.

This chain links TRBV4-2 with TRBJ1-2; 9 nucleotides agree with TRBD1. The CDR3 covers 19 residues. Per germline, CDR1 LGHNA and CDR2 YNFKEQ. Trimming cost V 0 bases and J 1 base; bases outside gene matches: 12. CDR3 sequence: CASSQETGTGTILNYGYTF. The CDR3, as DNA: TGTGCCAGCAGCCAAGAAACCGGGACAGGGACTATACTTAACTATGGCTACACCTTC.

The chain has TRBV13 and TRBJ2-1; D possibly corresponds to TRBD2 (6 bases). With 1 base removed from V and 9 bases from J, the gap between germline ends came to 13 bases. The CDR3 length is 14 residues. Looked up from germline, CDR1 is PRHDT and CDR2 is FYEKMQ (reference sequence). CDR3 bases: TGTGCCAGCAGCTTAGTCCATCTGCGGGGTGAGCAGTTCTTC. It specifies CASSLVHLRGEQFF.

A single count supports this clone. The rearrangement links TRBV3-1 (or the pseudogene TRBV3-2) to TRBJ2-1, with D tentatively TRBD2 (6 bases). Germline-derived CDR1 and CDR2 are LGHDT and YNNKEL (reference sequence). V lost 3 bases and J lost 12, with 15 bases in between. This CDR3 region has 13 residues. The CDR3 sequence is CASSQSTSWAQFF. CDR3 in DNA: TGTGCCAGCAGCCAGAGTACTAGCTGGGCGCAGTTCTTC.

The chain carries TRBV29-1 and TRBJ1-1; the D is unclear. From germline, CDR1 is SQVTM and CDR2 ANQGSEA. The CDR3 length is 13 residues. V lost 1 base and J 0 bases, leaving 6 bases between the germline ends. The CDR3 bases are TGCAGCGTTGAAGTGCAGATGAACACTGAAGCTTTCTTT. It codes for CSVEVQMNTEAFF.

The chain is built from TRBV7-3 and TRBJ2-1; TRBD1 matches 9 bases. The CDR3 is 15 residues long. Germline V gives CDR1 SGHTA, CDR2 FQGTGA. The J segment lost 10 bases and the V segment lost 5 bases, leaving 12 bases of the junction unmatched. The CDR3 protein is CASSRGQGVGQEQFF. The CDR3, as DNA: TGTGCCAGCAGCAGGGGACAGGGAGTTGGTCAGGAGCAGTTCTTC.

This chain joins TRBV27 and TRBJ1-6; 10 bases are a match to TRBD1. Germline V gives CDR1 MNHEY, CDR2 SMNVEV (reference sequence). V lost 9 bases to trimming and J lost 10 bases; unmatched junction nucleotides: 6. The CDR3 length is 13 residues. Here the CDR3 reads CASSGTGVSPLHF. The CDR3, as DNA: TGTGCCAGTTCGGGGACAGGGGTCTCACCCCTCCACTTT.

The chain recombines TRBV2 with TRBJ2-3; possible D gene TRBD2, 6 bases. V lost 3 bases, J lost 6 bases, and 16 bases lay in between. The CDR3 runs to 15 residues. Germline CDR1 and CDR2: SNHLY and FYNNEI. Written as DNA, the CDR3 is TGTGCCAGCAGTGATCCGGGACTTGGATCCGATACGCAGTATTTT. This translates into CASSDPGLGSDTQYF.

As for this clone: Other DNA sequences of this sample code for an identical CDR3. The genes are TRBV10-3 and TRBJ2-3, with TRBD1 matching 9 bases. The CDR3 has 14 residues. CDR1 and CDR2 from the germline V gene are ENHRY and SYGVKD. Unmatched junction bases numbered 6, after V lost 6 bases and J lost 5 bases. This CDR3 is CAIRGQGAGDTQYF. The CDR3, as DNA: TGTGCCATCAGGGGACAGGGCGCGGGAGATACGCAGTATTTT.